Described below is a single TCR beta chain sequence and its context. What it binds is unknown. This specimen belongs to a study of T cells after yellow fever vaccination. Study results and caveats: The booster saw the reappearance of most primary-vaccination clones (approximately 96% CD4, 80% to 90% CD8).

From germline, CDR1 is SGHDN and CDR2 FVKESK. The CDR3 has 14 residues. Between the trimmed V and J ends, which lost 2 bases and 6 bases, there was a span of 12 bases. TCRdb independently ran MiXCR on the 5' RACE reads; one entry per CDR3 protein. Altogether some 300,000 distinct CDR3 sequences are present, 8.7% being singletons, with the ten largest covering about 3%. The specimen was CD4+ T cells sorted from PBMCs, collected 5 days after the yellow fever booster vaccination. The rearrangement links TRBV14 to TRBJ2-3; D remains ambiguous. The source of this sequence is a man between 18 and 29 years old who received the YFV17D yellow fever vaccine. CDR3 DNA sequence: TGTGCCAGCAGCCAACTCTCAATGTCCGATACGCAGTATTTT. It codes for CASSQLSMSDTQYF.